This T cell receptor (beta chain) was documented in a study of shared clonotypes between healthy human individuals. General study findings and limits: For naive CD4 cells, around 5.1% of clonotypes were shared across a handful of donors.

A remark on this clone: Its target is not known.

Genomic DNA of each subset was evenly split across several immunoSEQ plates. Libraries were prepared by immunoSEQ multiplex PCR; TCRdb keeps only in-frame clonotypes and omits some of them. The sample shows some 2,100,000 clones, about 92% of them seen only once. This CDR3 has 14 residues. The germline V gene encodes CDR1 GTSNPN and CDR2 SVGIG (reference sequence). V dropped 0 bases and J dropped 4 bases, with 12 bases sitting between them. Terminally differentiated effector memory CD45RA+ cells were excluded by CCR7 positive selection of CD45RO-negative cells. Each donor was a Caucasian adult residing in Nashville, Tennessee.

The specimen sequenced was naive CD8+ T cells from PBMCs. The clonotype comes from a man between 18 and 29 years old in good health. Some clones in this sample may be carry-over from other donors' samples. The V gene is TRBV30, the J gene TRBJ2-5; a possible D gene is TRBD2 (5 bases). The CDR3 is CAWSVAGGRETQYF. The CDR3, as DNA: TGTGCCTGGAGTGTTGCTGGAGGTCGAGAGACCCAGTACTTC.